The 19 T cell receptor beta chains reported below all come from one sample, sequenced in a study of blood T cell repertoires in COVID-19. Clones were sequenced by immunoSEQ multiplex PCR, and TCRdb holds only the in-frame ones, with some missing. This sample has 350,000 to 450,000 clones, with around nine tenths found just once. The sample was PBMCs or T cells enriched from blood (not recorded which). These receptors all stem from a woman under 40 who had recovered from COVID-19.

The J gene is TRBJ2-7, the V gene TRBV12-3 or TRBV12-4; 10 bases are shared with TRBD2. V was clipped by 6 bases and J by 4 bases; unmatched bases: 3. CDR3 size: 13 residues. CDR3 sequence reads: CASRRTSGYEQYF. As DNA, the CDR3 is TGTGCCAGCAGGAGGACTAGCGGTTACGAGCAGTACTTC.

The CDR3: CSVVGLAVVTQYF. The CDR3 bases are TGCAGCGTTGTTGGTCTAGCGGTGGTCACGCAGTATTTT. This chain joins TRBV29-1 and TRBJ2-3; 7 nucleotides line up with TRBD2. The CDR3 spans 13 residues. Germline CDR1 SQVTM, CDR2 ANQGSEA. V was clipped by 4 bases and J by 9 bases; unmatched bases: 10.

In its sample, this clone was seen once. The chain has TRBV4-1 and TRBJ1-1, with TRBD1 matching 10 bases. Germline V CDR1 and CDR2: MGHRA, YSYEKL. The V gene end was trimmed by 8 bases and the J gene end by 0 bases; junction bases not matched to a gene: 9. The CDR3 is made up of 16 amino acids. The CDR3 coding sequence is TGCGCCAGCGGAGCACCGGGACAGGGGATGAACACTGAAGCTTTCTTT. Encoded protein: CASGAPGQGMNTEAFF.

This sequence joins TRBV9 and TRBJ2-1; possible D gene TRBD2, 6 bases. Trimming shortened V by 4 bases and J by 0 bases, and 11 bases separated the two germline ends. The V gene's germline CDR1 is SGDLS and CDR2 YYNGEE. This CDR3 comprises 15 residues. This chain's CDR3 is CASSLAVSSYNEQFF. CDR3 DNA: TGTGCCAGCAGCTTAGCGGTGAGCTCCTACAATGAGCAGTTCTTC. The entire variable domain, with the rest obtained from reference TRBV9 and TRBJ2-1, is as follows: DSGVTQTPKHLITATGQRVTLRCSPRSGDLSVYWYQQSLDQGLQFLIQYYNGEERAKGNILERFSAQQFPDLHSELNLSSLELGDSALYFCASSLAVSSYNEQFFGPGTRLTVL.

The rearrangement joins TRBV18 to TRBJ2-7; D is perhaps TRBD1 (6 bases). The CDR3 extends over 11 amino acids. V lost 6 bases and J lost 6, with 9 bases in between. The germline gives CDR1 KGHSH, CDR2 LQKENI. CDR3 protein: CASSPGAEQYF. The CDR3, as DNA: TGTGCCAGCTCCCCAGGGGCCGAGCAGTACTTC.

J is TRBJ2-1 and V is TRBV6-4; the D gene is possibly TRBD2 (6 bases). The V end was cut by 5 bases, the J end by 10 bases, with 18 bases between. CDR1 is MRHNA and CDR2 is SNTAGT in the germline V gene. The CDR3 totals 14 residues. CDR3 nucleotide sequence: TGTGCCAGCAGTCGGGACTCTCTTACGGAAGAGCAGTTCTTC. It yields the protein CASSRDSLTEEQFF.

The chain employs TRBV7-8 and TRBJ2-7; possibly TRBD1 for D (5 bases). The V end lost 5 bases, the J end lost 0 bases, and 8 bases lay between the germline ends. Germline V lookup: CDR1 SGHVS, CDR2 FQNEAQ. The CDR3 has 13 amino acids. CDR3: CASSHRFSYEQYF. CDR3 bases: TGTGCCAGCAGCCACAGGTTCTCCTACGAGCAGTACTTC.

CDR3 region: CASSEGDWQGGTEAFF. The DNA for the CDR3 is TGCGCCAGCAGTGAGGGGGACTGGCAGGGAGGCACTGAAGCTTTCTTT. This chain joins TRBV10-1 and TRBJ1-1; perhaps TRBD1 as D (5 bases). V was pared by 2 bases and J by 4 bases, with 17 bases between. The CDR3 sequence is 16 residues long. Germline CDR1 WNHNN, CDR2 SYGVQD (reference sequence).

The chain couples TRBV6-1 to TRBJ2-7; TRBD2 matches at 9 bases. Germline V lookup: CDR1 MNHNS, CDR2 SASEGT. J lost 5 bases, V lost 3 bases, and 11 bases had no gene match. The CDR3 runs 16 residues. In nucleotides, the CDR3 is TGTGCCAGCAGTGATTTTGGCGTAGCGGGAGATAACGAGCAGTACTTC. The encoded protein is CASSDFGVAGDNEQYF.

The chain couples TRBV18 to TRBJ1-1; D perhaps matches TRBD1 (5 bases). The CDR3 runs to 12 residues. V lost 2 bases and J 4 bases, leaving 5 bases between the germline ends. CDR1 is KGHSH, CDR2 LQKENI, per germline. DNA of the CDR3: TGTGCCAGCTCACCAGGGGCCACTGAAGCTTTCTTT. It specifies CASSPGATEAFF.

This clone has just one count. The rearrangement links TRBV24-1 to TRBJ1-2, with 10 bases that match TRBD1. Germline values: CDR1 KGHDR, CDR2 SFDVKD. The CDR3 loop spans 14 amino acids. V trimming: 3 bases; J trimming: 7 bases; junction bases outside the gene matches: 4. CDR3 in DNA: TGTGCCACCAGTGATCGGACAGGGGGGACTGGCTACACCTTC. It specifies CATSDRTGGTGYTF.

The V and J genes are TRBV6-5 and TRBJ1-4; D gene uncertain. Germline CDR1 and CDR2: MNHEY and SVGAGI. V was pared by 6 bases and J by 7 bases, with 12 bases between. The CDR3 is 13 residues long. CDR3 loop: CASSRERSEKLFF. The CDR3 DNA sequence: TGTGCCAGCAGCCGTGAGAGAAGTGAAAAACTGTTTTTT.

This clone was found once. This sample includes further DNA sequences coding for the same CDR3. The chain is built from TRBV9 and TRBJ2-7; possible D gene TRBD1, 6 bases. This CDR3 is 14 amino acids long. With 0 bases removed from V and 2 bases from J, the gap between germline ends came to 9 bases. The germline V gene encodes CDR1 SGDLS and CDR2 YYNGEE. DNA for the CDR3: TGTGCCAGCAGCGTAGGAGGGGGTACCTACGAGCAGTACTTC. This gives the protein CASSVGGGTYEQYF.

The V gene is TRBV5-6, the J gene TRBJ1-5; D is uncertain. CDR1 is SGHDT, CDR2 YYEEEE, per germline. The CDR3 covers 15 residues. V lost 2 bases to trimming and J lost 6 bases, with 15 bases between them. The CDR3 protein is CASSFLASVGQPQHF. In DNA, the CDR3 is TGTGCCAGCAGCTTTCTAGCGTCGGTGGGTCAGCCCCAGCATTTT.

The V call is TRBV19, the J call TRBJ2-3, with 7 bases lining up with TRBD2. The ends lost 8 bases at V and 1 base at J; junction bases unmatched: 12. This CDR3 comprises 16 residues. Germline V CDR1 and CDR2: LNHDA, SQIVND (reference sequence). This CDR3 reads CASSIEWLAGTDTQYF. The CDR3 DNA sequence: TGTGCCAGTTCAATTGAGTGGCTAGCGGGCACAGATACGCAGTATTTT. Variable domain in full (rest from reference TRBV19 and TRBJ2-3): DGGITQSPKYLFRKEGQNVTLSCEQNLNHDAMYWYRQDPGQGLRLIYYSQIVNDFQKGDIAEGYSVSREKKESFPLTVTSAQKNPTAFYLCASSIEWLAGTDTQYFGPGTRLTVL.

This chain uses TRBV7-2 with TRBJ2-2; TRBD1 agrees at 8 bases. Per germline, CDR1 SGHTA and CDR2 FQGNSA. The J segment lost 6 bases and the V segment lost 1 base, leaving 10 bases of the junction unmatched. This CDR3 region has 17 residues. This CDR3 is CASSLEPQGAVAGELFF. Written as DNA, the CDR3 is TGTGCCAGCAGCTTAGAACCTCAGGGGGCGGTCGCCGGGGAGCTGTTTTTT.

This chain links TRBV7-8 with TRBJ2-5; D is unresolved. The V gene lost 2 bases and the J gene lost 4 bases, with 14 bases spanning the gap. Germline CDR1 SGHVS, CDR2 FQNEAQ. The CDR3 spans 15 residues. The CDR3 DNA follows: TGTGCCAGCAGCTTAAAAAGCGTGGTTGGAGAGACCCAGTACTTC. It encodes CASSLKSVVGETQYF.

The chain carries TRBV5-4 and TRBJ2-3; 7 nucleotides agree with TRBD2. The CDR3 runs to 15 residues. The germline CDR1 and CDR2 sequences are SGHNT and YYREEE (reference sequence). Trimming removed 3 bases from V and 4 bases from J; junction bases left unmatched: 8. CDR3 in amino acids: CASSSPRGGADTQYF. As DNA, the CDR3 is TGTGCCAGCAGCTCGCCTAGGGGAGGGGCAGATACGCAGTATTTT.

This chain links TRBV18 with TRBJ1-5; 8 bases match TRBD1. CDR3 length: 15 amino acids. Germline-derived CDR1 and CDR2 are KGHSH and LQKENI. V gave up 3 bases and J gave up 3 bases; unmatched junction bases: 4. In nucleotides, the CDR3 is TGTGCCAGCTCACCCTGGACAGGGAACAATCAGCCCCAGCATTTT. This sequence encodes CASSPWTGNNQPQHF.